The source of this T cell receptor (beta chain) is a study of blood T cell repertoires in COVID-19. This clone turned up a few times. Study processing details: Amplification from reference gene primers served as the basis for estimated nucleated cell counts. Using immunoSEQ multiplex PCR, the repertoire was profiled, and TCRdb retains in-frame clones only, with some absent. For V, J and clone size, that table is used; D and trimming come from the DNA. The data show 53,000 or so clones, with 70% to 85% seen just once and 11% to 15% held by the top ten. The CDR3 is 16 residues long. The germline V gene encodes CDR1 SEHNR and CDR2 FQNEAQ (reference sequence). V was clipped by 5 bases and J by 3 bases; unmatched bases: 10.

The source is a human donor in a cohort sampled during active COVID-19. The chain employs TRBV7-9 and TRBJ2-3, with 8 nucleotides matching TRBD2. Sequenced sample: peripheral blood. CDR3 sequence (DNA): TGTGCCAGCAGCCAAACCTCCGGGGGGGAAACAGATACGCAGTATTTT. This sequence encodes CASSQTSGGETDTQYF.